These 27 T cell receptor beta chains share one sample of origin, sequenced in a study of chemoradiotherapy in HPV16-positive cancers (dated by TCRdb to the early 2020s). Preparation of the library involved the immunoSEQ multiplex PCR assay. The table comes from immuneACCESS by way of TCRdb, which keeps in-frame sequences with V and J called. Part of the clones is missing from these tables; in studies checked, under half for an unresolved V gene and the rest for unknown reasons. This sample holds around 9,800 clones; over 65% were observed only once. The ten largest clones capture over 35% of the sample. Sampling was conducted from a patient who underwent chemoradiotherapy. Source of these receptors: a human donor with HPV-associated anogenital cancer.

The chain joins TRBV6-1 to TRBJ2-7; possibly TRBD1 for D (6 bases). Trimming shortened V by 6 bases and J by 1 base, and 16 bases separated the two germline ends. The CDR3 is made up of 15 amino acids. Germline-derived CDR1 and CDR2 are MNHNS and SASEGT. CDR3 sequence (DNA): TGTGCCAGCAGGAAGAACAGGGAAGTTTCCTACGAGCAGTACGTC. It codes for CASRKNREVSYEQYV.

CDR3 coding DNA: TGTGCCAGCAGCCCCTCAGGAAACATTCAGTACTTC. Its translation is CASSPSGNIQYF. This chain connects TRBV11-3 to TRBJ2-4; D gene ambiguous. V lost 5 bases, J lost 6 bases, and 8 bases lay in between. The CDR3 loop spans 12 amino acids. Germline V gene data show CDR1 as SGHNT and CDR2 as YENEEA.

The table lists this clone with a count of one. V gene TRBV6-5 combines with J gene TRBJ2-5; no definite D call. Germline CDR1 is MNHEY and CDR2 is SVGAGI. The V and J ends lost 8 bases and 5 bases respectively, with 21 bases between them. The CDR3 has 15 residues. CDR3 loop: CASRYGHGLGETQYF. Written as DNA, the CDR3 is TGTGCCAGCCGCTACGGGCACGGGTTGGGGGAGACCCAGTACTTC.

The CDR3 DNA is TGTGCCAGCAGCTCCCCGGCGAACACCGGGGAGCTGTTTTTT. It specifies CASSSPANTGELFF. The chain joins TRBV7-2 to TRBJ2-2; D is undetermined. Deletions cut 4 bases from V and 0 bases from J, with 6 bases between. This CDR3 comprises 14 residues. Germline-derived CDR1 and CDR2 are SGHTA and FQGNSA.

A few counts support this clone. This chain connects TRBV28 to TRBJ1-4, with 7 nucleotides matching TRBD1. Germline values: CDR1 MDHEN, CDR2 SYDVKM. This CDR3 has 12 amino acids. The trim removed 7 bases at V and 8 bases at J, leaving 4 bases unmatched. Here the CDR3 DNA reads TGTGCCAGCAAAATACAGGGGGAAAAACTGTTTTTT. As protein: CASKIQGEKLFF.

V is TRBV9 and J is TRBJ2-1; 12 bases align to TRBD1. This CDR3 contains 17 residues. Germline V gene lookup returns CDR1 SGDLS and CDR2 YYNGEE. The ends lost 0 bases at V and 8 bases at J; junction bases unmatched: 9. Here the CDR3 reads CASSVDLGQGATDEQFF. In DNA form, the CDR3 reads TGTGCCAGCAGCGTAGATTTGGGACAGGGGGCGACAGATGAGCAGTTCTTC.

The gene calls are TRBV12-5 and TRBJ1-5; D is ambiguous. Per the germline V gene, CDR1 is LGHNT and CDR2 is FRNRAP. The CDR3 is made up of 13 amino acids. V was pared by 1 base and J by 3 bases, with 4 bases between. The DNA of the CDR3 is TGTGCTAGTGGTTTGGAAAACAATCAGCCCCAGCATTTT. Its translation: CASGLENNQPQHF. The full variable domain, rest sourced from reference TRBV12-5 and TRBJ1-5, is DARVTQTPRHKVTEMGQEVTMRCQPILGHNTVFWYRQTMMQGLELLAYFRNRAPLDDSGMPKDRFSAEMPDATLATLKIQPSEPRDSAVYFCASGLENNQPQHFGDGTRLSIL.

This sequence joins TRBV27 and TRBJ2-2; the match to TRBD1 covers 8 bases. The junction had 6 bases not matched to a gene; V was cut back by 10 bases and J by 5 bases. This CDR3 is 13 amino acids long. CDR1 is MNHEY and CDR2 is SMNVEV in the germline V gene (reference sequence). CDR3 bases: TGTGCCACCACAGGGGGTTTAACCGGGGAGCTGTTTTTT. Translating it yields CATTGGLTGELFF.

This clone was seen a handful of times. This chain connects TRBV18 to TRBJ1-2, with D uncertain. The CDR3 is 15 amino acids. Germline-derived CDR1 and CDR2 are KGHSH and LQKENI. The V and J ends lost 3 bases and 6 bases respectively, with 17 bases between them. CDR3 in DNA: TGTGCCAGCTCACCCGAGTATGGGATCTCTGATGGCTACACCTTC. Translation: CASSPEYGISDGYTF.

The rearrangement joins TRBV7-9 to TRBJ2-5, with D perhaps matching TRBD2 (6 bases). The CDR3 covers 19 residues. With 4 bases removed from V and 4 bases from J, the gap between germline ends came to 28 bases. Germline V gene data show CDR1 as SEHNR and CDR2 as FQNEAQ (reference sequence). The CDR3 loop reads CASSYTKGAGSTYGETQYF. The DNA for the CDR3 is TGTGCCAGCAGCTACACGAAAGGGGCGGGATCCACCTATGGAGAGACCCAGTACTTC.

This clone was picked up a small number of times. This chain joins TRBV7-2 and TRBJ2-2; no clear D gene. The germline gives CDR1 SGHTA, CDR2 FQGNSA. V dropped 2 bases and J dropped 4 bases, with 8 bases sitting between them. The CDR3 covers 14 residues. CDR3 bases: TGTGCCAGCAGCTTAAGGCAGGCCACCGGGGAGCTGTTTTTT. Its translation is CASSLRQATGELFF.

The rearrangement uses TRBV4-1 and TRBJ2-1, with 13 bases aligning to TRBD2. CDR1 is MGHRA, CDR2 YSYEKL, per germline. V dropped 0 bases and J dropped 1; count of bases not matched to a gene: 3. The CDR3 is 18 residues long. The DNA for the CDR3 is TGCGCCAGCAGCCAAGAACTAGCGGGGGGGGTTTCCTACAATGAGCAGTTCTTC. This codes for CASSQELAGGVSYNEQFF.

The chain uses TRBV18 and TRBJ2-5; TRBD2 aligns across 8 bases. This CDR3 comprises 14 residues. The V segment lost 3 bases and the J segment 5 bases; nucleotides outside the gene matches: 5. Germline V lookup: CDR1 KGHSH, CDR2 LQKENI. CDR3 sequence (DNA): TGTGCCAGCTCACCCATTACTAGCGGTGAGACCCAGTACTTC. This codes for CASSPITSGETQYF.

The chain has TRBV4-3 and TRBJ2-4; unclear D gene. The V and J ends lost 0 bases and 0 bases respectively, with 9 bases between them. Germline V lookup: CDR1 LGHNA, CDR2 YSLEER. This CDR3 region has 16 residues. CDR3: CASSQDNTLAKNIQYF. CDR3 DNA: TGCGCCAGCAGCCAAGACAATACATTAGCCAAAAACATTCAGTACTTC.

This chain uses TRBV19 with TRBJ2-1, with 7 bases matching TRBD2. This CDR3 is 15 amino acids long. CDR1 and CDR2 (germline): LNHDA, SQIVND (reference sequence). With V trimmed by 3 bases and J by 7 bases, 9 bases remained unmatched. CDR3 sequence: CASSINGGGSNEQFF. The CDR3 bases are TGTGCCAGTAGTATTAATGGCGGGGGTTCAAATGAGCAGTTCTTC.

V is TRBV2 and J is TRBJ1-4, with D perhaps matching TRBD1 (6 bases). Trimming cost V 8 bases and J 4 bases, with 11 bases left between them. The germline V gene has CDR1 SNHLY and CDR2 FYNNEI. This CDR3 is built from 13 residues. For the CDR3, the DNA is TGTGCCAGCGGAAGGGGACATAATGAAAAACTGTTTTTT. As protein: CASGRGHNEKLFF.

This clone is a singleton in its sample. The rearrangement joins TRBV11-2 to TRBJ2-6, with 9 bases identical to TRBD1. The CDR3 extends over 19 amino acids. V shed 5 bases and J 2 bases; nucleotides not matched to a gene: 13. Germline CDR1 is SGHAT and CDR2 is FQNNGV. This chain's CDR3 is CASSPRGQGPATGANVLTF. CDR3 nucleotides: TGTGCCAGCAGCCCCAGGGGACAGGGCCCCGCTACTGGGGCCAACGTCCTGACTTTC.

The V gene is TRBV19, the J gene TRBJ2-2; 14 bases align to TRBD2. The CDR3 consists of 15 residues. V was pared by 10 bases and J by 5 bases, with 6 bases of the junction left unmatched. Germline CDR1 reads LNHDA; CDR2 reads SQIVND (reference sequence). The CDR3 region is CATKGLAGDTGELFF. In nucleotides, the CDR3 is TGTGCCACCAAGGGACTAGCGGGAGATACCGGGGAGCTGTTTTTT.

The chain joins TRBV7-9 to TRBJ1-1; TRBD1 agrees at 7 bases. There are 14 residues in the CDR3. The germline V gene has CDR1 SEHNR and CDR2 FQNEAQ (reference sequence). V was clipped by 4 bases and J by 5 bases; unmatched bases: 7. CDR3 sequence (DNA): TGTGCCAGCAGCTCGGGGATCAGGGGGACTGAAGCTTTCTTT. Amino acid sequence: CASSSGIRGTEAFF.

CDR3 coding DNA: TGTGCCAGCAGTGCAGATATTAACTATGGCTACACCTTC. Amino acids: CASSADINYGYTF. The chain combines TRBV2 with TRBJ1-2; D uncertain. Germline CDR1 and CDR2: SNHLY and FYNNEI. The CDR3 is made up of 13 amino acids. The V end was cut by 4 bases, the J end by 1 base, with 7 bases between.

The chain couples TRBV9 to TRBJ2-3; weak D call: TRBD1 (6 bases). V was pared by 0 bases and J by 0 bases, with 11 bases between. Germline V CDR1 and CDR2: SGDLS, YYNGEE. The CDR3 sequence is 16 residues long. The CDR3 coding sequence is TGTGCCAGCAGCGTAGCGACAGGAGCTAGCACAGATACGCAGTATTTT. This translates into CASSVATGASTDTQYF.

The chain employs TRBV30 and TRBJ1-5, with D unresolved. The CDR3 is made up of 13 amino acids. Trimming removed 3 bases at V and 6 bases at J, with 12 bases between. Germline loops: CDR1 GTSNPN, CDR2 SVGIG (reference sequence). The CDR3 coding sequence is TGTGCCTGGAGCGCATATTCGAGTCAGCCCCAGCATTTT. Encoded protein: CAWSAYSSQPQHF.

The rearrangement joins TRBV7-9 to TRBJ1-1; 8 bases align to TRBD1. The germline CDR1 and CDR2 sequences are SEHNR and FQNEAQ (reference sequence). The ends lost 1 base at V and 4 bases at J; junction bases unmatched: 11. CDR3 length: 17 residues. The DNA for the CDR3 is TGTGCCAGCAGCTTAGTTGGGACAGGTCGGAGACGCACTGAAGCTTTCTTT. Protein sequence: CASSLVGTGRRRTEAFF.

The CDR3 loop reads CASSLWGKSNYEQYF. The CDR3 DNA follows: TGTGCCAGCAGCTTGTGGGGAAAGTCGAACTACGAGCAGTACTTC. The chain employs TRBV5-4 and TRBJ2-7; D not resolved. V was trimmed by 1 base and J by 3 bases, leaving 14 bases between them. Looked up from germline, CDR1 is SGHNT and CDR2 is YYREEE (reference sequence). This CDR3 is built from 15 residues.

The rearrangement joins TRBV10-3 to TRBJ1-1; no clear D. Trimming took off 6 bases at V and 2 bases at J, with 16 bases between the two ends. Looked up from germline, CDR1 is ENHRY and CDR2 is SYGVKD. The CDR3 length is 15 residues. The CDR3 nucleotides read TGTGCCATCAGGCCGGAGGTCCTATTCAACACTGAAGCTTTCTTT. It encodes CAIRPEVLFNTEAFF.

The chain carries TRBV12-1 and TRBJ1-1. TRBV12-1 is described as a pseudogene. The CDR3 runs to 16 residues. For the CDR3, the DNA is TGTGCCAGCAGCTCACCCTCCCGGGGCGTCGGCACTGAAGCTTTCTTT. Translating gives CASSSPSRGVGTEAFF.

This clone was seen a single time. The chain couples TRBV9 to TRBJ1-4, with a tentative D call TRBD1 (6 bases). V lost 3 bases to trimming and J lost 8 bases, with 20 bases between them. Germline loops: CDR1 SGDLS, CDR2 YYNGEE. The CDR3 consists of 16 residues. The chain's CDR3 is CASSATPQGGGEKLFF. DNA of the CDR3: TGTGCCAGCAGCGCTACCCCTCAGGGCGGGGGCGAAAAACTGTTTTTT.